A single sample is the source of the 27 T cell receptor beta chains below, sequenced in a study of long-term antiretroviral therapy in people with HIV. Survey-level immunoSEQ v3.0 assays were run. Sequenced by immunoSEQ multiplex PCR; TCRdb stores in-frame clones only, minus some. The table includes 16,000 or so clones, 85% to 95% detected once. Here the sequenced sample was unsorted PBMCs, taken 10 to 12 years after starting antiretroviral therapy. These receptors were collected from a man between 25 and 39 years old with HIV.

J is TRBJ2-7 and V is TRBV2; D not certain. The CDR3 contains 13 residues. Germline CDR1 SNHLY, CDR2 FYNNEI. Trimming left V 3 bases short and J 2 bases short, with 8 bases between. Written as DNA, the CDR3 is TGTGCCAGCAGTGATATGTTGACCTACGAGCAGTACGTC. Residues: CASSDMLTYEQYV.

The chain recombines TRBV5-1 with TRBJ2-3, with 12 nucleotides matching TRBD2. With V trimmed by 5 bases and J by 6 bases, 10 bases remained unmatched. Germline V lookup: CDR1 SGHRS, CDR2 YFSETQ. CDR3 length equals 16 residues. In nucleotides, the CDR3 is TGCGCCAGCAGTCGGGGACTAGCGGGTTCGGGGGATACGCAGTATTTT. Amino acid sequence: CASSRGLAGSGDTQYF.

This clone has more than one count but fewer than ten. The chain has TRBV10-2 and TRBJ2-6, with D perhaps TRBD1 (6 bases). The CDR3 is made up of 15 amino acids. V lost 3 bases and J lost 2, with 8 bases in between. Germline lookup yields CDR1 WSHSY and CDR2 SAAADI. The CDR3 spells CASSDPGAGANVLTF. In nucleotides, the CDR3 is TGCGCCAGCAGTGACCCAGGGGCTGGGGCCAACGTCCTGACTTTC.

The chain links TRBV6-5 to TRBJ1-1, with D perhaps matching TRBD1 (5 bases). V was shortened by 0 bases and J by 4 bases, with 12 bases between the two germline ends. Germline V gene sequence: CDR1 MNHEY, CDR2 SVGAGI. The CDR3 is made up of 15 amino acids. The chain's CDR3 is CASSYSAGSFTEAFF. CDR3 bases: TGTGCCAGCAGTTACTCGGCAGGGTCGTTCACTGAAGCTTTCTTT.

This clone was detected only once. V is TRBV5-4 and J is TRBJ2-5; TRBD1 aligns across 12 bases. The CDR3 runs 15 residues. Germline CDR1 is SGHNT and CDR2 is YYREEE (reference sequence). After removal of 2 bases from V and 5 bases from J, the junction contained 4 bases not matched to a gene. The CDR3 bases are TGTGCCAGCAGCTTACCGGGACAGGGGGCCGAGACCCAGTACTTC. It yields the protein CASSLPGQGAETQYF. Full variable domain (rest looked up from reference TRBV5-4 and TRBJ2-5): ETGVTQSPTHLIKTRGQQVTLRCSSQSGHNTVSWYQQALGQGPQFIFQYYREEENGRGNFPPRFSGLQFPNYSSELNVNALELDDSALYLCASSLPGQGAETQYFGPGTRLLVL.

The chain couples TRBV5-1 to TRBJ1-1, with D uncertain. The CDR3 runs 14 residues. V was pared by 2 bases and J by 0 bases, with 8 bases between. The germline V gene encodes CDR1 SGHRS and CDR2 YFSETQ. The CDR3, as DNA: TGCGCCAGCAGCTTTGAGGGATTGAACACTGAAGCTTTCTTT. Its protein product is CASSFEGLNTEAFF.

The CDR3 DNA reads as TGTGCCAGCACCCTAGATGACAGGGAGAACACTGAAGCTTTCTTT. Translating gives CASTLDDRENTEAFF. The J gene is TRBJ1-1, the V gene TRBV7-9, with 7 positions matching TRBD1. Germline loops: CDR1 SEHNR, CDR2 FQNEAQ (reference sequence). This CDR3 comprises 15 residues. V trimming: 7 bases; J trimming: 1 base; junction bases outside the gene matches: 9.

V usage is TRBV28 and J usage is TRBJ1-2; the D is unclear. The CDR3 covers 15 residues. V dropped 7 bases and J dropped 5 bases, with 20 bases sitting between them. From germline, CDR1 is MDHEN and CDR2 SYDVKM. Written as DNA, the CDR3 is TGTGCCAGCACAGCCCGCTTTGAGGGCTTTTATGGCTACACCTTC. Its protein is CASTARFEGFYGYTF.

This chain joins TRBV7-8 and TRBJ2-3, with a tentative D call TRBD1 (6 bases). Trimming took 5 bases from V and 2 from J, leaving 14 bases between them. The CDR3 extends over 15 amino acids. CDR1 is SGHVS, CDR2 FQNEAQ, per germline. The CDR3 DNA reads TGTGCCAGCAGCGTCTTAGGGACACTCACAGATACGCAGTATTTT. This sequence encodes CASSVLGTLTDTQYF.

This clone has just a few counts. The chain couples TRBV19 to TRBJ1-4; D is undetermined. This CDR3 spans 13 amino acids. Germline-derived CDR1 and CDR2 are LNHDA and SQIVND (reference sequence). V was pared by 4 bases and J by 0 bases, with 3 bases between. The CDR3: CASSRATNEKLFF. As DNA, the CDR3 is TGTGCCAGTAGTAGAGCAACTAATGAAAAACTGTTTTTT.

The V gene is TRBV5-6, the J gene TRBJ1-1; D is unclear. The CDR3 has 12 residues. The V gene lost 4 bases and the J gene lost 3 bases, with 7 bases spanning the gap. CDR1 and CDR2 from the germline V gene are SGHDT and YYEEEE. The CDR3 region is CASSLEDTEAFF. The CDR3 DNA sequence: TGTGCCAGCAGCCTGGAGGACACTGAAGCTTTCTTT.

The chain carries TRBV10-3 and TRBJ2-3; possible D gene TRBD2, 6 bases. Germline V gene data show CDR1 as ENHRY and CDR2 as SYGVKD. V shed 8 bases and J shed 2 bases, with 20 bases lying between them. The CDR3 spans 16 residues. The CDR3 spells CAISGESNPYTDTQYF. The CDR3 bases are TGTGCCATCTCGGGAGAGAGTAATCCTTACACAGATACGCAGTATTTT.

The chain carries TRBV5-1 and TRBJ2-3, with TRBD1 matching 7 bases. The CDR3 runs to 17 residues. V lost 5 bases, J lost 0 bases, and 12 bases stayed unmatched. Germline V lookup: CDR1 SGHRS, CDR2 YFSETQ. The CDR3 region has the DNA TGCGCCAGCAGATCCGTGCCCGGGACAGCTAGCACAGATACGCAGTATTTT. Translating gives CASRSVPGTASTDTQYF.

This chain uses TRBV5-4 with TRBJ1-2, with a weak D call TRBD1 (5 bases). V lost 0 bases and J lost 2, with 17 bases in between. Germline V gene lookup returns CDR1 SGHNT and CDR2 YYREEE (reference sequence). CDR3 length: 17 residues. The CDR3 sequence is CASSLDPETGQNYGYTF. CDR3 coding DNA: TGTGCCAGCAGCTTGGATCCGGAAACAGGCCAAAACTATGGCTACACCTTC.

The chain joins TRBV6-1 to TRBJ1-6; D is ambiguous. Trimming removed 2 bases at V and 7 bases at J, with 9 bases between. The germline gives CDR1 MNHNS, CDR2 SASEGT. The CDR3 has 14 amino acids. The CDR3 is CASSEFTDNSPLHF. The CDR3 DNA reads TGTGCCAGCAGTGAATTTACAGACAATTCACCCCTCCACTTT.

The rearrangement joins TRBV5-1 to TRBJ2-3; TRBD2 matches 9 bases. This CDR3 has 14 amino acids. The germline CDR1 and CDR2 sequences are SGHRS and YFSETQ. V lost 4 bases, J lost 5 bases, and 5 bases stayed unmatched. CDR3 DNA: TGCGCCAGCAGCCCAGCGGGGGGCGAAGATACGCAGTATTTT. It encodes CASSPAGGEDTQYF.

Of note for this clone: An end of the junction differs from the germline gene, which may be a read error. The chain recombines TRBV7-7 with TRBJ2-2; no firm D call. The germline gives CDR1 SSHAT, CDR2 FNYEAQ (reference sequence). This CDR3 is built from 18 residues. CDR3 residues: CASSFAPPGLANTGELFF. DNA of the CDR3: TGTGCTAGCAGCTTCGCCCCACCGGGTCTCGCGAACACCGGGGAGCTGTTTTTT.

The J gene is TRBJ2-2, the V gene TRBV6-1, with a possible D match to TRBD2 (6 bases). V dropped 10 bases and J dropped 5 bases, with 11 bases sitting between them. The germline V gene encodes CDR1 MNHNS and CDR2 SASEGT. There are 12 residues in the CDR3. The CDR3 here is CATREPTGELFF. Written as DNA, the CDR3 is TGTGCCACCCGGGAGCCAACCGGGGAGCTGTTTTTT.

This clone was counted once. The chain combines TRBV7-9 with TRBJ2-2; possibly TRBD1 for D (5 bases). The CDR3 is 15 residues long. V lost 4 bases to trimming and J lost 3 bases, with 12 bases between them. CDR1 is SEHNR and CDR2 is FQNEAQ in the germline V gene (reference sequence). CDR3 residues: CASSSLQGHTGELFF. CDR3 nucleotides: TGTGCCAGCAGCTCGTTGCAGGGCCACACCGGGGAGCTGTTTTTT.

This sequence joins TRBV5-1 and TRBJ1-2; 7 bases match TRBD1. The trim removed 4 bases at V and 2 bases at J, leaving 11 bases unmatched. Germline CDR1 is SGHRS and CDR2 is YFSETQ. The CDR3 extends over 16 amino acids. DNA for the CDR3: TGCGCCAGCAGCCTCACGGACAGGCGCCTAAACTATGGCTACACCTTC. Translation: CASSLTDRRLNYGYTF.

CDR3 sequence (DNA): TGTGCCAGCAGCTCGACAGGGGGCGGATATGGCTACACCTTC. Protein: CASSSTGGGYGYTF. This chain joins TRBV7-2 and TRBJ1-2, with TRBD1 matching 10 bases. Per the germline V gene, CDR1 is SGHTA and CDR2 is FQGNSA. Germline trimming cut 4 bases from V and 5 bases from J; bases unmatched to any gene: 4. The CDR3 has 14 residues.

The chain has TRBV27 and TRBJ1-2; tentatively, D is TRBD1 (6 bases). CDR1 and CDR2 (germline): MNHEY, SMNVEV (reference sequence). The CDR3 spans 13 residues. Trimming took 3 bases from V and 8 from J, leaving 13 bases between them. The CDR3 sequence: CASSLSRTEGYTF. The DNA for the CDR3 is TGTGCCAGCAGTTTGTCTCGGACAGAGGGCTACACCTTC.

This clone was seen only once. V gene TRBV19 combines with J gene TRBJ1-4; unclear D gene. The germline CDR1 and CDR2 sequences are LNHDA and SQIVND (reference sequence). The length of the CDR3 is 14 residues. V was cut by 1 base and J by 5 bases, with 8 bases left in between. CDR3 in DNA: TGTGCCAGTAGTATAGGGGGAGGAAATGAAAAACTGTTTTTT. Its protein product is CASSIGGGNEKLFF. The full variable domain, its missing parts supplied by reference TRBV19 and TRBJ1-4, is DGGITQSPKYLFRKEGQNVTLSCEQNLNHDAMYWYRQDPGQGLRLIYYSQIVNDFQKGDIAEGYSVSREKKESFPLTVTSAQKNPTAFYLCASSIGGGNEKLFFGSGTQLSVL.

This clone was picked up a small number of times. CDR3 nucleotide sequence: TGTGCCAGCAGTGAACAGTCAGGCGATAATTCACCCCTCCACTTT. It encodes CASSEQSGDNSPLHF. The rearrangement links TRBV6-1 to TRBJ1-6; D is unresolved. The CDR3 runs 15 residues. The germline V and J ends were trimmed by 2 bases and 5 bases, with 10 bases remaining between them. Germline V gene sequence: CDR1 MNHNS, CDR2 SASEGT.

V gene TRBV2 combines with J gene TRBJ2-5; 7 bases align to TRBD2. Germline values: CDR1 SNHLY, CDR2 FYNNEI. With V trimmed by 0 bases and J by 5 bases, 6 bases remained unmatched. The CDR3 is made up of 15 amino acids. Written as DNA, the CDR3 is TGTGCCAGCAGTGAAGCCCGACTAGCTTCGGAGACCCAGTACTTC. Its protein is CASSEARLASETQYF.

This chain's CDR3 is CASSLMGASYSNQPQHF. The CDR3 nucleotides read TGTGCCAGCAGCTTGATGGGGGCCTCCTATAGCAATCAGCCCCAGCATTTT. The chain carries TRBV7-8 and TRBJ1-5, with a tentative D call TRBD1 (6 bases). The V gene's germline CDR1 is SGHVS and CDR2 FQNEAQ. Deletions cut 3 bases from V and 0 bases from J, with 15 bases between. CDR3 length: 17 residues.

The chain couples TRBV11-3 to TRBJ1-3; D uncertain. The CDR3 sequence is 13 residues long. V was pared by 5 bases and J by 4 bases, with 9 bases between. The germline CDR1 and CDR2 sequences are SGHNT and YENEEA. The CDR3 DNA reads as TGTGCCAGCAGCCCAGACATGGGAAACACCATATATTTT. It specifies CASSPDMGNTIYF.